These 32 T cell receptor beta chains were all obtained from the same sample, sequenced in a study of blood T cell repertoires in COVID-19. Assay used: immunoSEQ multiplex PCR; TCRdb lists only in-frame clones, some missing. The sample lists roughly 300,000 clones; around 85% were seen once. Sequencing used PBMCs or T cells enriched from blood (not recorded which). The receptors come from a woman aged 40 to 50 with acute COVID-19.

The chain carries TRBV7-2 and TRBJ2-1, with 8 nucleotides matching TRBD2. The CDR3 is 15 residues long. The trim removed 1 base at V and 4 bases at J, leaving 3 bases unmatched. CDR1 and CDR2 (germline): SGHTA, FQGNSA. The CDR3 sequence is CASSLGRGAYNEQFF. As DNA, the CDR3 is TGTGCCAGCAGCTTAGGGCGGGGGGCTTACAATGAGCAGTTCTTC.

CDR3 loop: CAIREQGDVNEQYF. CDR3 sequence (DNA): TGTGCCATCAGAGAACAGGGCGACGTGAACGAGCAGTACTTC. The chain couples TRBV10-3 to TRBJ2-7, with D perhaps matching TRBD1 (6 bases). V dropped 6 bases and J dropped 5 bases, with 17 bases sitting between them. There are 14 residues in the CDR3. Germline CDR1 ENHRY, CDR2 SYGVKD.

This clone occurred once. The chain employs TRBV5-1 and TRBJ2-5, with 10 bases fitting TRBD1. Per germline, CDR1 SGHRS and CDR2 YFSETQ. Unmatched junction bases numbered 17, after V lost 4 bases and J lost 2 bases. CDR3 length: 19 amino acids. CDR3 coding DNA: TGCGCCAGCAGCACACGTTGGACAGGGGGTATCGGCGGTCAAGAGACCCAGTACTTC. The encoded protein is CASSTRWTGGIGGQETQYF. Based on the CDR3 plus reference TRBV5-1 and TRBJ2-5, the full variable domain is KAGVTQTPRYLIKTRGQQVTLSCSPISGHRSVSWYQQTPGQGLQFLFEYFSETQRNKGNFPGRFSGRQFSNSRSEMNVSTLELGDSALYLCASSTRWTGGIGGQETQYFGPGTRLLVL.

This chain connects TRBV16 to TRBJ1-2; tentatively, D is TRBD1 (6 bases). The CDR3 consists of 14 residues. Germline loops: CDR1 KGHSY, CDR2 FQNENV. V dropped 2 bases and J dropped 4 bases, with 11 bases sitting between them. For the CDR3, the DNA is TGTGCCAGCAGCCAAACACAGGGATTCTATGGCTACACCTTC. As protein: CASSQTQGFYGYTF.

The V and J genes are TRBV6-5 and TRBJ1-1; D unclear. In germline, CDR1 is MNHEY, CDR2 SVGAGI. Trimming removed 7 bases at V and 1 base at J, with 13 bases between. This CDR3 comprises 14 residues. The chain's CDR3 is CASNPATANTEAFF. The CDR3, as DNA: TGTGCCAGCAACCCTGCTACAGCGAACACTGAAGCTTTCTTT.

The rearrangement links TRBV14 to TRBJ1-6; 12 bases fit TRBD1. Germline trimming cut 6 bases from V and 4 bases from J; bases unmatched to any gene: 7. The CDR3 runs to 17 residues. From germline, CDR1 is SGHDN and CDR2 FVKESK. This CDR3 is CASSRDRGQNYNSPLHF. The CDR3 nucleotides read TGTGCCAGCAGTCGGGACAGGGGGCAAAATTATAATTCACCCCTCCACTTT.

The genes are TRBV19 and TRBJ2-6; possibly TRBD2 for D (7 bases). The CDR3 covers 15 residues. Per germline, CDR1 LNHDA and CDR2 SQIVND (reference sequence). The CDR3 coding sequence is TGTGCTGTAGGGAGGGGGTGGTCTGGGGCCAACGTCCTGACTTTC. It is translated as CAVGRGWSGANVLTF.

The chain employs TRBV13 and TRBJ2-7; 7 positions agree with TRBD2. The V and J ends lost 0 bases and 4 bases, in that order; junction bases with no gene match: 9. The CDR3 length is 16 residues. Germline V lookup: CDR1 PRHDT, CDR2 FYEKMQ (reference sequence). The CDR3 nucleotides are TGTGCCAGCAGCTTAGGAAGGACGGGAGGAGTATACGAGCAGTACTTC. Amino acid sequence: CASSLGRTGGVYEQYF.

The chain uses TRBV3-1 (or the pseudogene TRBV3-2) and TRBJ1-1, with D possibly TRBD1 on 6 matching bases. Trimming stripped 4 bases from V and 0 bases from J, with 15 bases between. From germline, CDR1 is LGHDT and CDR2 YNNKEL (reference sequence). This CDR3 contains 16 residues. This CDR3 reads CASSPIRQDLNTEAFF. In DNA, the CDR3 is TGTGCCAGCAGCCCGATCAGACAGGATCTGAACACTGAAGCTTTCTTT.

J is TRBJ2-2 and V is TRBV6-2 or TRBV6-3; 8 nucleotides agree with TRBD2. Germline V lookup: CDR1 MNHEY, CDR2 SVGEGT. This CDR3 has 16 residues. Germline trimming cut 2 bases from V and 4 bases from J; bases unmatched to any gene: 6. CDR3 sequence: CASSYLASGSTGELFF. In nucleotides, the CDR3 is TGTGCCAGCAGTTACCTGGCTAGCGGGTCCACCGGGGAGCTGTTTTTT.

CDR3 region: CASSVRGAGNTEAFF. For the CDR3, the DNA is TGTGCCAGCAGCGTTCGGGGGGCCGGGAACACTGAAGCTTTCTTT. The chain uses TRBV7-9 and TRBJ1-1, with D possibly TRBD1 on 6 matching bases. The CDR3 runs to 15 residues. Germline V gene data show CDR1 as SEHNR and CDR2 as FQNEAQ (reference sequence). Between the trimmed V and J ends, which lost 5 bases and 1 base, there was a span of 14 bases.

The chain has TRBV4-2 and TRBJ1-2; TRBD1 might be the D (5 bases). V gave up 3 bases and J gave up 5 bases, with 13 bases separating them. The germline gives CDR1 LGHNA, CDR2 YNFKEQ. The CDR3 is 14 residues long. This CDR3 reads CASSQADGGYGYTF. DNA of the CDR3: TGTGCCAGCAGCCAGGCTGACGGGGGTTATGGCTACACCTTC.

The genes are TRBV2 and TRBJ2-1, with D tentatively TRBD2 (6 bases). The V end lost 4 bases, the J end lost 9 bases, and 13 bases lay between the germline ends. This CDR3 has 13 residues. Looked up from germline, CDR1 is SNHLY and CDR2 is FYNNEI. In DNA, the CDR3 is TGTGCCAGCAGTGGTAGCGGTTTTACTGAGCAGTTCTTC. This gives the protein CASSGSGFTEQFF. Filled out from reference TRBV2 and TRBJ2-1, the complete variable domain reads EPEVTQTPSHQVTQMGQEVILRCVPISNHLYFYWYRQILGQKVEFLVSFYNNEISEKSEIFDDQFSVERPDGSNFTLKIRSTKLEDSAMYFCASSGSGFTEQFFGPGTRLTVL.

The CDR3 spells CASSPRAGVTGELFF. CDR3 DNA: TGTGCCAGCTCACCACGGGCAGGGGTCACCGGGGAGCTGTTTTTT. This rearrangement joins TRBV18 to TRBJ2-2, with D possibly being TRBD1 (6 bases). This CDR3 spans 15 amino acids. Trimming removed 1 base from V and 4 bases from J, with 10 bases in between. The germline CDR1 and CDR2 sequences are KGHSH and LQKENI.

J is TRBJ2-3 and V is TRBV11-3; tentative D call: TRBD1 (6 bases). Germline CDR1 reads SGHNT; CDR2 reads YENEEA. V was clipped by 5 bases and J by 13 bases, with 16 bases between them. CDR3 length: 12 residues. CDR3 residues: CASSNLQGPKYF. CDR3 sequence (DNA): TGTGCCAGCAGCAACCTACAGGGCCCGAAGTATTTT.

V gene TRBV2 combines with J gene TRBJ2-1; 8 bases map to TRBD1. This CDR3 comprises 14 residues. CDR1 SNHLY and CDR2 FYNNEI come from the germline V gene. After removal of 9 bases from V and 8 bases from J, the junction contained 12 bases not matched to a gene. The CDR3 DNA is TGTGCCAGAGACCGAACGGGACAGGTGGATGAGCAGTTCTTC. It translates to CARDRTGQVDEQFF.

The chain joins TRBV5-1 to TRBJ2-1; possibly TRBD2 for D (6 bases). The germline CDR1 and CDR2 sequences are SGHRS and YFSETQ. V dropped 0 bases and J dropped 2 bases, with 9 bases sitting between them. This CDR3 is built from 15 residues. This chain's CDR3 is CASSLGTNTYNEQFF. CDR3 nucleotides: TGCGCCAGCAGCTTGGGGACTAATACCTACAATGAGCAGTTCTTC.

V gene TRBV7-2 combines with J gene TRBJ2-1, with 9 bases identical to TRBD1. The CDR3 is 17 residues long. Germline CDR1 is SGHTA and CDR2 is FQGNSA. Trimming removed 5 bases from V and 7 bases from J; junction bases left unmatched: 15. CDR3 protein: CASSPASTGGNRNEQFF. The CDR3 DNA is TGTGCCAGCAGCCCAGCCTCGACAGGGGGGAACCGAAATGAGCAGTTCTTC. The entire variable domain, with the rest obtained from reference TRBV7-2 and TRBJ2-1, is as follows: GAGVSQSPSNKVTEKGKDVELRCDPISGHTALYWYRQSLGQGLEFLIYFQGNSAPDKSGLPSDRFSAERTGGSVSTLTIQRTQQEDSAVYLCASSPASTGGNRNEQFFGPGTRLTVL.

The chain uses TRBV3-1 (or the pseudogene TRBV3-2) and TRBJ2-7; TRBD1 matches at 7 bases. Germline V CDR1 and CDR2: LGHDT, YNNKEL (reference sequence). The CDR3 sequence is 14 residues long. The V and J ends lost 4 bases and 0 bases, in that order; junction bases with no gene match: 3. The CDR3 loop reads CASSLAGGSYEQYF. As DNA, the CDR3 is TGTGCCAGCAGCCTGGCAGGGGGCTCCTACGAGCAGTACTTC.

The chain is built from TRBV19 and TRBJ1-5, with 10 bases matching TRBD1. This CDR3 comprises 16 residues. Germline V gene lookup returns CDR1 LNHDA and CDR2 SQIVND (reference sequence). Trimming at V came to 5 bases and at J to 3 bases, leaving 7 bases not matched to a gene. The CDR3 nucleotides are TGTGCCAGTAGTCTATCGGACAGGGGGAACAATCAGCCCCAGCATTTT. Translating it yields CASSLSDRGNNQPQHF.

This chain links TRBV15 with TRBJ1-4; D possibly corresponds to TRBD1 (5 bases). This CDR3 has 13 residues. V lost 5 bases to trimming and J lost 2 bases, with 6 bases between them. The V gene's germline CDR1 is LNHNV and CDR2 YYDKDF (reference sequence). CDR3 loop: CATSQGTNEKLFF. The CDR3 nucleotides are TGTGCCACCAGCCAGGGCACTAATGAAAAACTGTTTTTT.

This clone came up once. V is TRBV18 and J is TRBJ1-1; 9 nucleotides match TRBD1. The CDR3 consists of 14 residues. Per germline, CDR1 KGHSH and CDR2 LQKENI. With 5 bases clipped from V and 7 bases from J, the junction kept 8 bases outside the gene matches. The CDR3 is CASSEQGAEIEAFF. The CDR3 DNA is TGTGCCAGCTCAGAACAGGGGGCGGAGATTGAAGCTTTCTTT.

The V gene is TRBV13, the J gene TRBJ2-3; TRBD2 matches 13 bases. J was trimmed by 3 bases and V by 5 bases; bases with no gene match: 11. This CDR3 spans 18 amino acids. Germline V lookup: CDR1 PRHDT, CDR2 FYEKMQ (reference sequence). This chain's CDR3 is CASSPGLAGLRQTDTQYF. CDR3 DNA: TGTGCCAGCAGCCCGGGACTAGCGGGACTACGTCAGACAGATACGCAGTATTTT.

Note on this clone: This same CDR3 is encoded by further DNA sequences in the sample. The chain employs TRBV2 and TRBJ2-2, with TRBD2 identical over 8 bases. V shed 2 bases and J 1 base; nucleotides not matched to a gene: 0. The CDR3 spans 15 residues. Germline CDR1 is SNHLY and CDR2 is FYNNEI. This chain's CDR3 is CASSETSGNTGELFF. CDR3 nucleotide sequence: TGTGCCAGCAGTGAAACTAGCGGGAACACCGGGGAGCTGTTTTTT.

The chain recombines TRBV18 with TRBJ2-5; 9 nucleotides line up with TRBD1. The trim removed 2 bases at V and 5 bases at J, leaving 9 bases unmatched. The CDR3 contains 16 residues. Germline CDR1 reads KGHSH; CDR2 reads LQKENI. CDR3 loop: CASSPVGQGSMETQYF. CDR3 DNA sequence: TGTGCCAGCTCACCAGTTGGACAGGGGAGTATGGAGACCCAGTACTTC.

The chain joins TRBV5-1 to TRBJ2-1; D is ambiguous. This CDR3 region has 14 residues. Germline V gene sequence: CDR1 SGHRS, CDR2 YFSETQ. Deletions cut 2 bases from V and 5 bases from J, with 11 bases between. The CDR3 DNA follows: TGCGCCAGCAGCTTCGACGCCCAGGACAATGAGCAGTTCTTC. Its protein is CASSFDAQDNEQFF.

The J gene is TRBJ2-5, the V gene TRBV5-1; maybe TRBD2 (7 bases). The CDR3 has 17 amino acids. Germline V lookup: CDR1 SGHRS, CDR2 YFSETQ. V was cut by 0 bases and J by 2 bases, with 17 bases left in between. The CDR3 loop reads CASSLGSGGGGQETQYF. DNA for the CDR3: TGCGCCAGCAGCTTGGGATCTGGCGGGGGCGGGCAAGAGACCCAGTACTTC. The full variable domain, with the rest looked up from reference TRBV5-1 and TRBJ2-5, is KAGVTQTPRYLIKTRGQQVTLSCSPISGHRSVSWYQQTPGQGLQFLFEYFSETQRNKGNFPGRFSGRQFSNSRSEMNVSTLELGDSALYLCASSLGSGGGGQETQYFGPGTRLLVL.

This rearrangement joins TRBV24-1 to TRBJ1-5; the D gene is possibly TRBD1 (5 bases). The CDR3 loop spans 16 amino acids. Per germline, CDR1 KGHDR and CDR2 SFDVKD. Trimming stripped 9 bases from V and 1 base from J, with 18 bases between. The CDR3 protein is CATSPRDPTSNQPQHF. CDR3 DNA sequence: TGTGCCACCTCACCGCGGGACCCGACAAGCAATCAGCCCCAGCATTTT.

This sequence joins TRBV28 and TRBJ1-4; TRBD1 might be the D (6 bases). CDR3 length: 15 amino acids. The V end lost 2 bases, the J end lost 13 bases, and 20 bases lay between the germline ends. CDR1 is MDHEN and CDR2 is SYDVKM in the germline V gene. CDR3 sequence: CASSLVRGVPSVLFF. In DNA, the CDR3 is TGTGCCAGCAGTTTAGTCAGGGGCGTCCCGTCTGTACTGTTTTTT.

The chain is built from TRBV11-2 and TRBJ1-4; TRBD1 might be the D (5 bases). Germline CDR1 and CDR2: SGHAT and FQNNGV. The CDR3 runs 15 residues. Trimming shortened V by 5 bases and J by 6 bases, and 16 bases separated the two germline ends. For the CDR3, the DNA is TGTGCCAGCAGCACTTGGGTGGGGGGTGATGAAAAACTGTTTTTT. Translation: CASSTWVGGDEKLFF. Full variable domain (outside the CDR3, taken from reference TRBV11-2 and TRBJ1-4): EAGVAQSPRYKIIEKRQSVAFWCNPISGHATLYWYQQILGQGPKLLIQFQNNGVVDDSQLPKDRFSAERLKGVDSTLKIQPAKLEDSAVYLCASSTWVGGDEKLFFGSGTQLSVL.

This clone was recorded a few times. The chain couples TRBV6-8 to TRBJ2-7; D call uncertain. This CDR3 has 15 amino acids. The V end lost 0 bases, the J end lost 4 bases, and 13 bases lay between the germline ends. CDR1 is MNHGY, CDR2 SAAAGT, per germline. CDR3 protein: CASSYSRNPRYEQYF. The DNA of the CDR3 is TGTGCCAGCAGTTACTCGAGAAACCCGAGATACGAGCAGTACTTC.

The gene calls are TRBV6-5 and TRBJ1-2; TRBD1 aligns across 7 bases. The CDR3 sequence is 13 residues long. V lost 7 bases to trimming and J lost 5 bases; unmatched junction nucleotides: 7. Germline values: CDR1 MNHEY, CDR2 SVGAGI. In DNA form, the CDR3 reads TGTGCCAGCACTGGGGACAGACTGTATGGCTACACCTTC. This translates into CASTGDRLYGYTF.